A selection of T cell receptor beta chains follows, all from one sample in a study of cytomegalovirus exposure and HLA in healthy donors. Produced via immunoSEQ multiplex PCR; TCRdb's table is partial and in-frame only. Here the sample spans over 150,000 clones, around 75% being singletons. The sample was PBMCs. These receptors were taken from a human donor in good health. The CDR3 runs from the conserved cysteine through the conserved F or W. Each record gives: V gene, clone size, J gene, D gene, CDR3 protein, CDR3 DNA. A D gene is named only where the DNA matches it firmly. A row's size may be missing; if present it is once, few, many or a size class.

TRBV4-1	few	TRBJ2-5	NA	CASSQALQETQYF	TGCGCCAGCAGCCAAGCCCTGCAAGAGACCCAGTACTTC
TRBV2	NA	TRBJ2-7	TRBD1	CASHLQGYEQYF	TGTGCCAGCCATCTACAGGGGTACGAGCAGTACTTC
TRBV5-5	few	TRBJ2-1	TRBD1	CASSPGQVNNEQFF	TGTGCCAGCAGCCCGGGACAGGTTAACAATGAGCAGTTCTTC
TRBV6-5	few	TRBJ1-6	NA	CASSYRQVLNSPLHF	TGTGCCAGCAGTTACCGACAGGTTCTTAATTCACCCCTCCACTTT
TRBV6-5	NA	TRBJ1-2	TRBD1	CASSSWTGRGYTF	TGTGCCAGCAGTTCGTGGACAGGTCGTGGCTACACCTTC
TRBV29-1	few	TRBJ1-2	NA	CSVHTGNYGYTF	TGCAGCGTGCACACAGGGAACTATGGCTACACCTTC
TRBV19	NA	TRBJ1-5	TRBD1	CATTLLGQGTNQPQHF	TGTGCCACCACCTTACTAGGACAGGGTACGAATCAGCCCCAGCATTTT
TRBV5-4	NA	TRBJ2-3	NA	CASSPSLGGDTQYF	TGTGCCAGCAGCCCTAGTCTGGGGGGAGATACGCAGTATTTT
TRBV4-3	NA	TRBJ2-3	TRBD1	CASSQDTGGTDTQYF	TGCGCCAGCAGCCAAGACACAGGGGGCACAGATACGCAGTATTTT
TRBV7-9	once	TRBJ2-2	NA	CASSFRAGTVNTGELFF	TGTGCCAGCAGCTTCCGGGCGGGGACGGTGAACACCGGGGAGCTGTTTTTT
TRBV9	NA	TRBJ2-3	NA	CASSVGGRLTDTQYF	TGTGCCAGCAGCGTAGGTGGGCGTCTCACAGATACGCAGTATTTT
TRBV10-3	NA	TRBJ2-7	NA	CAISVDRNYEQYF	TGTGCCATCAGTGTCGACAGGAACTACGAGCAGTACTTC
TRBV25-1	NA	TRBJ2-5	NA	CASSGPGARETQYF	TGTGCCAGCAGTGGTCCAGGGGCGAGGGAGACCCAGTACTTC
TRBV28	few	TRBJ2-3	TRBD1	CASSVRGRVLDTQYF	TGTGCCAGCAGTGTCAGGGGGCGCGTTTTGGATACGCAGTATTTT
TRBV7-2	NA	TRBJ1-2	NA	CASSLVTGQSYGYTF	TGTGCCAGCAGCTTAGTCACTGGACAGAGCTATGGCTACACCTTC
TRBV19	NA	TRBJ1-6	TRBD1	CASSATDRALSPLHF	TGTGCCAGTAGTGCAACGGACAGGGCATTATCACCCCTCCACTTT
TRBV15	NA	TRBJ2-2	TRBD2	CATSRDILAGLPDGELFF	TGTGCCACCAGCAGAGATATCCTAGCGGGGCTCCCCGACGGGGAGCTGTTTTTT
TRBV6-1	NA	TRBJ2-1	TRBD1	CASSEAVAGGWVEQFF	TGTGCCAGCAGTGAAGCGGTGGCAGGGGGCTGGGTTGAGCAGTTCTTC
TRBV12-5	NA	TRBJ2-1	NA	CASGFVRSAQRASYNEQFF	TGTGCTAGTGGTTTTGTAAGGTCTGCGCAGCGGGCCTCCTACAATGAGCAGTTCTTC
TRBV20-1	NA	TRBJ2-1	TRBD2	CSARLAGGQFF	TGCAGTGCTAGACTAGCGGGGGGTCAGTTCTTC
TRBV7-2	NA	TRBJ2-3	TRBD2	CASSRGGGYTQYF	TGTGCCAGCAGCCGAGGCGGGGGGTATACGCAGTATTTT
TRBV5-6	few	TRBJ1-1	NA	CASINQENTEAFF	TGTGCCAGCATCAACCAGGAGAACACTGAAGCTTTCTTT
TRBV27	once	TRBJ2-7	TRBD2	CASRSYGGTNRIYEQYF	TGTGCCAGCAGAAGCTACGGGGGGACCAACCGGATCTACGAGCAGTACTTC
TRBV5-1	NA	TRBJ2-7	TRBD1	CASSFVQGFDEQYF	TGCGCCAGCAGCTTTGTACAGGGGTTCGACGAGCAGTACTTC
TRBV5-6	NA	TRBJ2-3	TRBD2	CASSFGSGGADTQYF	TGTGCCAGCAGCTTTGGTAGCGGGGGGGCAGATACGCAGTATTTT
TRBV7-6	NA	TRBJ2-7	NA	CASSLEILATHEQYF	TGTGCCAGCAGCTTAGAGATTCTAGCAACCCACGAGCAGTACTTC
TRBV5-6	NA	TRBJ2-2	TRBD2	CASSLGSGAGELFF	TGTGCCAGCAGCTTGGGGAGCGGGGCCGGGGAGCTGTTTTTT
TRBV7-9	NA	TRBJ1-1	NA	CASSSTGTQNTEAFF	TGTGCCAGCAGCTCAACCGGGACTCAGAACACTGAAGCTTTCTTT
TRBV11-2	NA	TRBJ2-1	NA	CASSLLTSTYNEQFF	TGTGCCAGCAGCCTCTTGACTAGTACTTACAATGAGCAGTTCTTC
TRBV4-1	NA	TRBJ2-1	NA	CASSQWDNTYNEQFF	TGCGCCAGCAGCCAGTGGGACAACACCTACAATGAGCAGTTCTTC
TRBV7-3	NA	TRBJ1-1	NA	CASSLGLRRNTEAFF	TGTGCCAGCAGCTTAGGACTCAGGAGAAACACTGAAGCTTTCTTT
TRBV5-4	NA	TRBJ1-2	TRBD1	CASSGGQGIYVYGYTF	TGTGCCAGCAGTGGGGGACAGGGGATCTATGTGTATGGCTACACCTTC
TRBV18	NA	TRBJ2-2	TRBD1	CASSPGQENTGELFF	TGTGCCAGCTCACCGGGACAGGAGAACACCGGGGAGCTGTTTTTT
TRBV29-1	NA	TRBJ2-7	TRBD1	CSVRTGKRNEQYF	TGCAGCGTAAGGACAGGGAAGCGCAACGAGCAGTACTTC
TRBV5-5	NA	TRBJ1-1	NA	CASSLEGTEAFF	TGTGCCAGCAGCTTGGAGGGGACTGAAGCTTTCTTT
TRBV12-5	few	TRBJ1-5	NA	CAGRNWPQHF	TGTGCTGGGAGAAACTGGCCCCAGCATTTT
TRBV4-3	NA	TRBJ1-2	TRBD1	CASSQVGTANYGYTF	TGCGCCAGCAGCCAAGTCGGGACAGCTAACTATGGCTACACCTTC
TRBV19	NA	TRBJ2-1	TRBD2	CASSPRTSGGPGEQFF	TGTGCCAGTAGTCCCCGGACTAGCGGGGGGCCGGGTGAGCAGTTCTTC
TRBV15	NA	TRBJ2-1	TRBD1	CATSRGQGNEQFF	TGTGCCACCAGCAGAGGACAGGGGAATGAGCAGTTCTTC
TRBV5-1	NA	TRBJ2-3	TRBD1	CASSWTGSDTQYF	TGCGCCAGCAGCTGGACAGGTTCCGATACGCAGTATTTT
TRBV28	NA	TRBJ2-3	TRBD2	CASSLFRGGYYTDTQYF	TGTGCCAGCAGTTTATTTCGGGGGGGATACTACACAGATACGCAGTATTTT
TRBV4-3	NA	TRBJ2-5	NA	CASSQTWSGVQEAQYF	TGCGCCAGCAGCCAGACGTGGTCCGGGGTACAAGAGGCCCAGTACTTC
TRBV27	NA	TRBJ2-3	NA	CASGGRYTDTQYF	TGTGCCAGCGGGGGCAGGTACACAGATACGCAGTATTTT
TRBV4-1	few	TRBJ2-7	TRBD1	CASSQRTGGTYEQYF	TGCGCCAGCAGCCAGAGGACAGGGGGGACCTACGAGCAGTACTTC
TRBV29-1	NA	TRBJ1-1	TRBD1	CSAGTGLNTEAFF	TGCAGCGCTGGGACAGGACTGAACACTGAAGCTTTCTTT
TRBV5-1	NA	TRBJ2-3	NA	CASSLRQTDTQYF	TGCGCCAGCAGCTTGAGACAAACAGATACGCAGTATTTT
TRBV5-6	NA	TRBJ1-3	NA	CASRQGFPSGNTIYF	TGTGCCAGCAGGCAGGGTTTTCCCTCTGGAAACACCATATATTTT
TRBV29-1	NA	TRBJ2-7	NA	CSAKRGGGREQYF	TGCAGCGCAAAAAGGGGAGGGGGTCGCGAGCAGTACTTC